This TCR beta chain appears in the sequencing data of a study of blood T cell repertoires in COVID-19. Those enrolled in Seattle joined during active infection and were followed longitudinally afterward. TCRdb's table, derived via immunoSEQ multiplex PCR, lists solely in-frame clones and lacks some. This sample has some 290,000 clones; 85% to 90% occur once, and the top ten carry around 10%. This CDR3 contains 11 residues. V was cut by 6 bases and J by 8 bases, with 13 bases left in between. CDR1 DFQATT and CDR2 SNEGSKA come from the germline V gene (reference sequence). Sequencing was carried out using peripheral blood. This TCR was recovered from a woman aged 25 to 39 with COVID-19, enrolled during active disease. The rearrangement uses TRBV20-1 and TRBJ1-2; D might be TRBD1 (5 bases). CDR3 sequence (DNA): TGCAGTGCAGCTAAGGGGCACGGCTACACCTTC. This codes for CSAAKGHGYTF.